This T cell receptor beta chain was identified in a study of blood T cell repertoires in COVID-19. Study at large: Material from acute and convalescent COVID-19 was sourced from the United States, Italy and Spain. Sources were T cells, B-cell-depleted T cells, or PBMCs; the material itself was cDNA or gDNA.

Original methodology: Nucleated cell counts were estimated from reference gene primer amplification. Method: immunoSEQ multiplex PCR; TCRdb's copy keeps in-frame clones and lacks some. V and J calls and clone size are copied from that table; D and trimming were computed from the DNA. The sample yields over 200,000 clones, less than 90% seen once. Sequenced: peripheral blood. This sequence was found in a woman of 80 years or more with active or convalescent COVID-19.

This chain's CDR3 is CASSLLAASGRGGYEQYF. As DNA, the CDR3 is TGTGCCAGCAGCTTGCTAGCCGCTAGCGGGAGGGGGGGCTACGAGCAGTACTTC. This rearrangement joins TRBV5-6 to TRBJ2-7, with 12 bases fitting TRBD2. CDR1 SGHDT and CDR2 YYEEEE come from the germline V gene. The CDR3 runs to 18 residues. V lost 1 base, J lost 3 bases, and 11 bases stayed unmatched.